This T cell receptor beta chain is from a study of blood T cell repertoires in COVID-19 (dated by TCRdb to 2020 to 2021). Background for the entire study: Collaborator samples came from the United States, Italy and Spain and covered acute and convalescent phases of COVID-19. The material from the prospective study consisted of cDNA or gDNA derived from T cells, B-cell-depleted T cells, or PBMCs. The repertoires were made available in a free public database intended to serve as a resource for research on the immune response to SARS-CoV-2. Where available, HLA class I and class II types were taken from metadata supplied by the sample provider and were not determined by assay-based typing. The dataset comprised deeply sampled blood TCRbeta repertoires from subjects exposed to, actively infected with, or recovered from COVID-19. Sample metadata almost always included a de-identified subject ID, COVID-19 status, age in years and sex. The samples were drawn from two sources: the first 160 participants of the ongoing ImmuneRACE study, and approximately 1,300 subjects contributed by 6 global collaborators.

TCRbeta CDR3 regions were amplified from genomic DNA by means of the immunoSEQ Assay, a bias-controlled multiplex PCR. As for the authors' bioinformatics: The number of nucleated cells in each sample was estimated by amplification of reference gene primers within the assay. To quantify the absolute abundance of each unique TCRbeta CDR3 rearrangement, sequence reads were collapsed and filtered. For each sample, productive Simpson clonality was calculated by taking the square root of Simpson's diversity index across productive rearrangements. As stored in TCRdb, this immuneACCESS dataset retains in-frame rearrangements with V and J assigned. A fraction of the clones does not appear; measured against another copy, unresolved V genes explain less than half of the discrepancy, and the remainder lacks a known reason. D and trimming come from the DNA, and the V and J calls and clone size come from that table. The sample yields around 230,000 clones; approximately 87% were counted once. Of the sample, roughly 2.7% falls within the top ten clones.

Each collaborating institution followed its own protocols to collect whole blood in K2EDTA tubes. For TCRbeta analysis, collaborator samples were shipped as frozen whole blood, as isolated PBMCs, or as DNA extracted from either sample type. The germline V end is reduced by 5 bases and the J end by 4 bases; junction bases left unmatched: 5. From the cysteine through the phenylalanine, the CDR3 covers 16 amino acids. The retained sequence is limited to the CDR3, 48 bases, with the frame set at the first base. The germline V gene specifies SGHAT as CDR1 and FQNNGV as CDR2. As concerns this clone: This clone's antigen is unknown. No base-level quality is on record; no much larger clone is a single base apart.

Study-wide findings and limitations: How much clinical and demographic metadata was included differed by source and by participant, and the metadata was provided uncurated.

This TCR came from a woman in her 70s with active or convalescent COVID-19. The sequence links TRBV11-2 to TRBJ2-1; 13 of the junction bases match TRBD2. The sample comprised peripheral blood. The DNA sequence is TGTGCCAGCAGCCGGACTAGCGGGAGCATTTACAATGAGCAGTTCTTC. Its protein reads: CASSRTSGSIYNEQFF.